This is a list of T cell receptor beta chains from one sample in a study of T-cell reconstitution after alpha-beta-depleted transplantation in children. TCRdb independently ran MiXCR on the PCR reads; one entry per CDR3 protein. The sample lists hundreds of thousands of distinct CDR3 sequences, 10% occurring once. This material consisted of PBMCs from the stem cell graft donor, taken from the stem cell graft. These receptors came from a human donor who donated a stem cell graft to a child with acute myeloid leukemia. Both conserved end residues are part of each CDR3. Each record gives: clone size, V gene, J gene, D gene, CDR3 protein, CDR3 DNA. D genes are given only for firm matches. Part of the rows lack a size; the others show once, few, many or a class for expanded clones.

>few|TRBV28|TRBJ1-1|.
CASSPSSEGVNTEAFF
TGTGCCAGCAGTCCCTCCAGTGAGGGGGTGAACACTGAAGCTTTCTTT
>few|TRBV6-1|TRBJ1-2|.
CASSPSPGVEGYGYTF
TGTGCCAGCAGCCCAAGTCCCGGCGTGGAGGGCTATGGCTACACCTTC
>few|TRBV4-3|TRBJ2-1|TRBD2
CASKYRRGDNEQFF
TGCGCCAGCAAATATCGGCGGGGGGACAATGAGCAGTTCTTC
>few|TRBV10-3|TRBJ1-3|.
CATDSGNTIYF
TGTGCCACGGACTCTGGAAACACCATATATTTT
>few|TRBV20-1|TRBJ2-4|TRBD1
CSARPPGQGSGNIQYF
TGCAGTGCTAGGCCTCCGGGACAGGGTTCAGGAAACATTCAGTACTTC
>few|TRBV12-3/TRBV12-4|TRBJ1-5|.
CASSLHMGSQPQHF
TGTGCCAGCAGTTTACATATGGGGAGTCAGCCCCAGCATTTT
>many|TRBV20-1|TRBJ2-5|.
CSARPTSETQYF
TGCAGTGCTAGACCCACGAGCGAGACCCAGTACTTC
>.|TRBV4-2|TRBJ1-3|.
CASSQDRVPSGNTIYF
TGTGCCAGCAGCCAAGACCGAGTACCCTCTGGAAACACCATATATTTT
>many|TRBV9|TRBJ2-7|.
CASSVAPTSYEQYF
TGTGCCAGCAGCGTAGCGCCCACCTCCTACGAGCAGTACTTC
>few|TRBV20-1|TRBJ1-4|TRBD1
CSAPRGLQGNEKLFF
TGCAGTGCCCCCAGGGGGCTACAAGGGAATGAAAAACTGTTTTTT
>few|TRBV29-1|TRBJ1-1|TRBD1
CSLRTGGLAEAFF
TGCAGCCTACGCACAGGGGGCTTGGCTGAAGCTTTCTTT
>few|TRBV7-9|TRBJ1-5|.
CASSLGGAWNQPQHF
TGTGCCAGCAGCTTAGGAGGGGCATGGAATCAGCCCCAGCATTTT
>few|TRBV7-2|TRBJ2-3|.
CASSTSVSTDTQYF
TGTGCCAGCAGCACGTCAGTCAGCACAGATACGCAGTATTTT
>.|TRBV5-1|TRBJ1-5|.
CASSPGTVTNQPQHF
TGCGCCAGCAGCCCGGGGACCGTGACGAATCAGCCCCAGCATTTT
>many|TRBV20-1|TRBJ2-7|TRBD2
CSARAAGGIYLYEQYF
TGCAGTGCTAGAGCCGCGGGGGGGATATACCTCTACGAGCAGTACTTC
>many|TRBV20-1|TRBJ2-1|.
CSASLGRVGDEQFF
TGCAGTGCTAGCTTGGGCCGGGTGGGGGATGAGCAGTTCTTC
>few|TRBV7-9|TRBJ2-1|.
CASNTGGGYNEQFF
TGTGCCAGCAACACAGGGGGGGGGTACAATGAGCAGTTCTTC
>.|TRBV5-1|TRBJ2-1|.
CASSLGGRGGSVFEQFF
TGCGCCAGCAGCTTGGGGGGTCGAGGTGGTAGCGTATTCGAGCAGTTCTTC
>.|TRBV4-3|TRBJ2-7|TRBD2
CASSQDSPLAGEVYEQYF
TGCGCCAGCAGCCAAGATTCACCGTTAGCGGGAGAAGTCTACGAGCAGTACTTC
>medium-sized|TRBV6-2/TRBV6-3|TRBJ2-1|.
CASSYPGPSPYNEQFF
TGTGCCAGCAGTTACCCTGGGCCATCCCCCTACAATGAGCAGTTCTTC
>once|TRBV5-1|TRBJ2-3|TRBD2
CASSRLAGAGDLDTQYF
TGCGCCAGCAGCCGACTAGCGGGAGCTGGGGATCTAGATACGCAGTATTTT
>.|TRBV19|TRBJ1-3|.
CATSQGRGFYSGNTIYF
TGTGCCACATCGCAGGGCCGGGGCTTTTACTCTGGAAACACCATATATTTT
>many|TRBV29-1|TRBJ1-1|.
CSVILTDMNTEAFF
TGCAGCGTCATTTTGACAGACATGAACACTGAAGCTTTCTTT
>few|TRBV15|TRBJ2-2|TRBD2
CATSRDYDGELFF
TGTGCCACCAGCCGGGACTACGACGGGGAGCTGTTTTTT
>.|TRBV29-1|TRBJ2-5|TRBD1
CGVRTGEETQYF
TGCGGCGTCAGGACAGGGGAAGAGACCCAGTACTTC
>few|TRBV29-1|TRBJ2-7|.
CSVVGGPSEQYF
TGCAGCGTTGTTGGGGGGCCTAGCGAGCAGTACTTC
>many|TRBV12-3/TRBV12-4|TRBJ2-3|.
CASSLIRSTDTQYF
TGTGCCAGCAGTTTGATTCGGAGCACAGATACGCAGTATTTT